Below are 30 T cell receptor beta chains sequenced from a single sample in a study of T cells in Graves' hyperthyroidism and ophthalmopathy (dated by TCRdb to about 2019). The library was obtained by multiplex PCR. Sequenced using an Illumina HiSeq 2000. TCR beta CDR3 regions were amplified from RNA transcripts. The TCR CDR3 was subjected to a first round of RT-PCR using the HTBI primer set and the Qiagen OneStep RT-PCR kit. TCRdb ran its own pipeline on the public reads, namely fastp trimming at Q25 and MiXCR clone calling, and kept in-frame beta chains. CDR3 protein duplicates are merged, each entry listing the most common genes and DNA. This sample gives about 760,000 distinct CDR3 sequences in total; around 40% of them show up just once. The ten largest account for more than 25% of the sample. Sequencing was carried out using blood. These receptor sequences come from a woman aged 40 to 50 with Graves' hyperthyroidism.

The chain uses TRBV6-1 and TRBJ1-2; a weak D match, TRBD1 (5 bases). CDR3 length equals 15 residues. The V and J ends lost 4 bases and 1 base respectively, with 13 bases between them. The germline CDR1 and CDR2 sequences are MNHNS and SASEGT. In nucleotides, the CDR3 is TGTGCCAGCAGTGGCCGGACAAGAAATAACTATGGCTACACCTTC. This encodes CASSGRTRNNYGYTF.

The chain links TRBV28 to TRBJ2-5; 7 nucleotides align to TRBD1. The V segment lost 2 bases and the J segment 1 base; nucleotides outside the gene matches: 13. Germline V gene data show CDR1 as MDHEN and CDR2 as SYDVKM. The CDR3 contains 18 residues. CDR3 region: CASSLAPTDREIQETQYF. CDR3 DNA sequence: TGTGCCAGCAGTTTAGCCCCCACAGACAGGGAGATCCAAGAGACCCAGTACTTC.

A remark on this clonotype: This clone may be a read error of a much larger clone one base away. Likely a read error: the CDR3 ends without its conserved phenylalanine or tryptophan. In nucleotides, the CDR3 is TGCAGTGCTAGAGATCTGGGCAGCCAAGAGACCCAGTACCTC. The encoded protein is CSARDLGSQETQYL. This chain connects TRBV20-1 to TRBJ2-5; no firm D call. The CDR3 runs 14 residues. V gave up 0 bases and J gave up 1 base, with 9 bases separating them. CDR1 and CDR2 from the germline V gene are DFQATT and SNEGSKA (reference sequence).

Remarks on this clonotype: One end of the junction fails to match germline, which may point to a read error. This chain's CDR3 is CASRESGPREAFF. In DNA form, the CDR3 reads TGTGCCAGCAGGGAATCCGGACCGCGCGAAGCTTTCTTT. This rearrangement joins TRBV5-1 to TRBJ1-1; D might be TRBD1 (5 bases). CDR3 size: 13 residues. Germline CDR1 and CDR2: SGHRS and YFSETQ.

In its sample, this clonotype was seen many times. V gene TRBV25-1 combines with J gene TRBJ2-5; 9 positions match TRBD2. The germline V gene encodes CDR1 MGHDK and CDR2 SYGVNS. V lost 4 bases and J lost 3; bases outside the gene matches: 3. The CDR3 totals 14 residues. This CDR3 is CASSVSGGKETQYF. Here the CDR3 DNA reads TGTGCCAGCAGTGTAAGCGGGGGGAAAGAGACCCAGTACTTC.

This clonotype has a count of ten or more. V usage is TRBV12-3 or TRBV12-4 and J usage is TRBJ1-3, with D possibly being TRBD1 (5 bases). The V and J ends lost 7 bases and 0 bases respectively, with 13 bases between them. The CDR3 loop spans 15 amino acids. CDR3 sequence: CASIRGTYSGNTIYF. CDR3 nucleotide sequence: TGTGCCAGCATTAGAGGGACCTACTCTGGAAACACCATATATTTT.

This clonotype was seen at least ten times. V gene TRBV4-3 combines with J gene TRBJ1-2; D remains ambiguous. Trimming took off 0 bases at V and 3 bases at J, with 5 bases between the two ends. The CDR3 totals 13 residues. CDR1 LGHNA and CDR2 YSLEER come from the germline V gene. The CDR3 sequence is CASSQDWDYGYTF. The CDR3 nucleotides read TGCGCCAGCAGCCAAGATTGGGACTATGGCTACACCTTC.

The chain links TRBV7-9 to TRBJ1-1; 8 nucleotides agree with TRBD1. CDR3 length equals 13 residues. Germline loops: CDR1 SEHNR, CDR2 FQNEAQ (reference sequence). The CDR3 bases are TGTACCGGCAGCCGCGACAGGGGCGATGAAGCTTTCTTT. This encodes CTGSRDRGDEAFF. Combining the CDR3 with reference TRBV7-9 and TRBJ1-1 gives the whole variable domain DTGVSQNPRHKITKRGQNVTFRCDPISEHNRLYWYRQTLGQGPEFLTYFQNEAQLEKSRLLSDRFSAERPKGSFSTLEIQRTEQGDSAMYLCTGSRDRGDEAFFGQGTRLTVV.

A few counts support this clonotype. The chain employs TRBV7-8 and TRBJ1-2; D remains unclear. Between the trimmed V and J ends, which lost 8 bases and 3 bases, there was a span of 19 bases. Germline lookup yields CDR1 SGHVS and CDR2 FQNEAQ. The CDR3 covers 15 residues. The CDR3 is CASSPPGIWDYGYTF. The CDR3 DNA is TGTGCCAGCTCACCACCGGGCATTTGGGACTATGGCTACACCTTC.

This clonotype was counted many times. This rearrangement joins TRBV29-1 to TRBJ1-2; 10 positions match TRBD1. CDR1 SQVTM and CDR2 ANQGSEA come from the germline V gene. This CDR3 has 15 amino acids. V lost 6 bases, J lost 1 base, and 8 bases stayed unmatched. CDR3 sequence (DNA): TGCAGCGTCCTCGGACAGGGGGAAAATAACTATGGCTACACCTTC. Translated: CSVLGQGENNYGYTF.

The table lists this clonotype with a few counts. The rearrangement uses TRBV12-3 or TRBV12-4 and TRBJ2-2; D ambiguous. CDR3 length: 14 amino acids. Trimming stripped 7 bases from V and 0 bases from J, with 9 bases between. CDR3 region: CASTATPNTGELFF. For the CDR3, the DNA is TGTGCCAGCACCGCTACACCGAACACCGGGGAGCTGTTTTTT.

This clonotype was seen a single time. The V and J genes are TRBV7-2 and TRBJ1-6, with 9 bases matching TRBD1. The CDR3 is 15 amino acids. J lost 10 bases, V lost 4 bases, and 8 bases had no gene match. Germline V gene sequence: CDR1 SGHTA, CDR2 FQGNSA. CDR3 nucleotides: TGTGCCAGCAGCTCAAGGGGGACAGGGACGTCACCCCTCCACTTT. Translated: CASSSRGTGTSPLHF.

This clonotype has more than one count but fewer than ten. The CDR3 sequence is CSARTETYEQYF. For the CDR3, the DNA is TGCAGTGCCCGGACAGAGACCTACGAGCAGTACTTC. J is TRBJ2-7 and V is TRBV20-1; possible D gene TRBD1, 6 bases. The CDR3 is made up of 12 amino acids. With 6 bases removed from V and 2 bases from J, the gap between germline ends came to 11 bases. Germline lookup yields CDR1 DFQATT and CDR2 SNEGSKA (reference sequence).

On this clonotype itself: An end of the junction differs from the germline gene, which may be a read error. The chain recombines TRBV5-1 with TRBJ1-3; no definite D call. This CDR3 contains 15 residues. CDR1 SGHRS and CDR2 YFSETQ come from the germline V gene. CDR3 nucleotide sequence: TGCGCCAGCAGCTTGGAGCAAGCTGGAGGAAACACCATGTATTTT. Translating gives CASSLEQAGGNTMYF.

This clonotype was seen a few times. The chain's CDR3 is CASSQVKGDTEAFF. Written as DNA, the CDR3 is TGCGCCAGCAGCCAAGTCAAGGGTGATACTGAAGCTTTCTTT. The chain uses TRBV4-1 and TRBJ1-1; no clear D gene. Between the trimmed V and J ends, which lost 1 base and 5 bases, there was a span of 11 bases. The length of the CDR3 is 14 residues. Germline values: CDR1 MGHRA, CDR2 YSYEKL.

This clonotype showed up many times. The chain combines TRBV7-9 with TRBJ1-4; 9 nucleotides align to TRBD1. V gave up 4 bases and J gave up 6 bases; unmatched junction bases: 6. Germline CDR1 is SEHNR and CDR2 is FQNEAQ (reference sequence). The CDR3 contains 15 residues. The CDR3 spells CASSYNRGLDEKLFF. DNA of the CDR3: TGTGCCAGCAGCTATAACAGGGGGCTCGATGAAAAACTGTTTTTT.

On this clonotype: One end of the junction is discordant with germline, which a read error may explain. The chain carries TRBV7-2 and TRBJ1-2; D possibly corresponds to TRBD1 (5 bases). CDR3 size: 15 residues. Germline CDR1 is SGHTA and CDR2 is FQGNSA. The CDR3 spells CASSQAFRGDYGYTF. The CDR3 DNA reads as TGCGCCAGCAGCCAAGCCTTTCGGGGGGACTATGGCTACACCTTC.

Only a few counts were recorded for this clonotype. The chain recombines TRBV4-1 with TRBJ2-5, with D tentatively TRBD1 or TRBD2 (6 bases each). The CDR3 runs 14 residues. The V gene's germline CDR1 is MGHRA and CDR2 YSYEKL. The V gene lost 2 bases and the J gene lost 4 bases, with 11 bases spanning the gap. The CDR3 spells CASSQTGTGETQYF. The CDR3 nucleotides read TGCGCCAGCAGCCAAACAGGGACTGGAGAGACCCAGTACTTC.

The chain couples TRBV7-9 to TRBJ2-7; 8 bases fit TRBD2. The CDR3 is made up of 14 amino acids. Germline V gene lookup returns CDR1 SEHNR and CDR2 FQNEAQ (reference sequence). The V and J ends lost 5 bases and 4 bases, in that order; junction bases with no gene match: 7. The CDR3 is CASSGSSGKYEQYF. DNA of the CDR3: TGTGCCAGCAGCGGGAGTAGCGGGAAATACGAGCAGTACTTC.

This rearrangement joins TRBV9 to TRBJ2-2, with D unclear. The CDR3 runs 13 residues. Germline V gene data show CDR1 as SGDLS and CDR2 as YYNGEE. The V end lost 3 bases, the J end lost 4 bases, and 7 bases lay between the germline ends. The CDR3: CASSEKITGELFF. The CDR3 DNA sequence: TGTGCCAGCAGCGAGAAGATCACCGGGGAGCTGTTTTTT.

This sequence joins TRBV15 and TRBJ2-7; D is undetermined. V was cut by 3 bases and J by 3 bases, with 12 bases left in between. The germline V gene encodes CDR1 LNHNV and CDR2 YYDKDF (reference sequence). The CDR3 runs to 14 residues. Here the CDR3 DNA reads TGTGCCACCAGCAGCCAGGACCTCTACTACGAGCAGTACTTC. As protein: CATSSQDLYYEQYF.

The table lists this clonotype with a few counts. The chain recombines TRBV12-3 or TRBV12-4 with TRBJ1-2; possibly TRBD1 for D (6 bases). V dropped 5 bases and J dropped 6 bases, with 16 bases sitting between them. This CDR3 comprises 14 residues. CDR3 DNA: TGTGCCAGCAGTACGGGAGGGGGGACTGATGGCTACACCTTC. It specifies CASSTGGGTDGYTF.

This clonotype was counted many times. This chain joins TRBV11-2 and TRBJ2-6, with D perhaps TRBD1 (5 bases). The CDR3 is 15 residues long. The ends were cut back, 5 bases at V and 3 bases at J, with 11 bases in the middle. CDR1 and CDR2 from the germline V gene are SGHAT and FQNNGV. The chain's CDR3 is CASSLQGYGANVLTF. Written as DNA, the CDR3 is TGTGCCAGCAGCCTCCAGGGCTATGGGGCCAACGTCCTGACTTTC.

This clonotype was counted at least ten times. V usage is TRBV20-1 and J usage is TRBJ2-5; TRBD1 is a possible D gene (6 bases). Germline V CDR1 and CDR2: DFQATT, SNEGSKA (reference sequence). Trimming shortened V by 0 bases and J by 5 bases, and 16 bases separated the two germline ends. The CDR3 covers 15 residues. Here the CDR3 reads CSARDLDRARETQYF. The DNA of the CDR3 is TGCAGTGCTAGAGATCTGGACAGAGCGCGGGAGACCCAGTACTTC.

This clonotype was observed at least ten times. The rearrangement joins TRBV7-9 to TRBJ1-1; TRBD1 is a possible D gene (5 bases). Deletions cut 5 bases from V and 7 bases from J, with 14 bases between. There are 13 residues in the CDR3. Germline V CDR1 and CDR2: SEHNR, FQNEAQ (reference sequence). As DNA, the CDR3 is TGTGCCAGCAGCGCCCCTCGGGGGGTTGAAGCTTTCTTT. It encodes CASSAPRGVEAFF. The entire variable domain, with the rest obtained from reference TRBV7-9 and TRBJ1-1, is as follows: DTGVSQNPRHKITKRGQNVTFRCDPISEHNRLYWYRQTLGQGPEFLTYFQNEAQLEKSRLLSDRFSAERPKGSFSTLEIQRTEQGDSAMYLCASSAPRGVEAFFGQGTRLTVV.

Regarding this clonotype: This may be a read error: a much more frequent sequence differs by one nucleotide. J is TRBJ2-2 and V is TRBV6-5, with a tentative D call TRBD2 (7 bases). Germline lookup yields CDR1 MNHEY and CDR2 SVGAGI. The CDR3 contains 13 residues. The DNA for the CDR3 is TGTGCCAGCAGTCCCTACGGAGGGGGGGGGCTGTTTTTT. Its protein product is CASSPYGGGGLFF.

This clonotype appeared a few times. The genes are TRBV10-3 and TRBJ2-2; the D gene could be TRBD1 or TRBD2 (5 bases each). CDR3 size: 14 residues. The germline V gene encodes CDR1 ENHRY and CDR2 SYGVKD. V lost 8 bases to trimming and J lost 0 bases, with 10 bases between them. The CDR3 sequence is CAISPGPNTGELFF. In nucleotides, the CDR3 is TGTGCCATCTCTCCGGGACCGAACACCGGGGAGCTGTTTTTT.

The rearrangement links TRBV7-9 to TRBJ2-2, with 8 bases lining up with TRBD1. The CDR3 contains 16 residues. V shed 5 bases and J 5 bases; nucleotides not matched to a gene: 10. The V gene's germline CDR1 is SEHNR and CDR2 FQNEAQ (reference sequence). The chain's CDR3 is CASSRTGGSDTGELFF. The CDR3 DNA reads TGTGCCAGCAGCCGCACAGGGGGGTCGGATACCGGGGAGCTGTTTTTT.

The rearrangement joins TRBV19 to TRBJ2-2; TRBD1 is a possible D gene (5 bases). The germline gives CDR1 LNHDA, CDR2 SQIVND (reference sequence). V was shortened by 6 bases and J by 4 bases, with 12 bases between the two germline ends. The CDR3 has 14 residues. The chain's CDR3 is CASSPRQSTGELFF. In DNA form, the CDR3 reads TGTGCCAGTAGCCCTCGACAGTCCACCGGGGAGCTGTTTTTT.

V usage is TRBV2 and J usage is TRBJ1-1; D is unresolved. Germline V gene sequence: CDR1 SNHLY, CDR2 FYNNEI. This CDR3 has 15 residues. The V and J ends lost 4 bases and 3 bases respectively, with 15 bases between them. The CDR3 DNA is TGTGCCAGCAGTGGGGGTGGGAGCCAGGACACTGAAGCTTTCTTT. Protein product: CASSGGGSQDTEAFF.